This T cell receptor beta chain appears in the sequencing data of a study of blood T cell repertoires in COVID-19. Study as a whole: From T cells, B-cell-depleted T cells, or PBMCs came the material, which was cDNA or gDNA.

Produced via immunoSEQ multiplex PCR; TCRdb's table is partial and in-frame only. The sample lists 65,000 to 100,000 clones; more than 80% were seen once. Trimming took 0 bases from V and 4 from J; bases not matched to a gene: 16. The CDR3 length is 19 residues. In germline, CDR1 is SGHAT, CDR2 FQNNGV. The chain couples TRBV11-2 to TRBJ2-7; 9 positions agree with TRBD2. The sequence was obtained from a woman over 75 with acute or convalescent COVID-19. The sample consisted of peripheral blood. In DNA, the CDR3 is TGTGCCAGCAGCTTAGAAGGCGGGGGGGCTCTCGGACGCCGTTACGAGCAGTACTTC. As protein: CASSLEGGGALGRRYEQYF.